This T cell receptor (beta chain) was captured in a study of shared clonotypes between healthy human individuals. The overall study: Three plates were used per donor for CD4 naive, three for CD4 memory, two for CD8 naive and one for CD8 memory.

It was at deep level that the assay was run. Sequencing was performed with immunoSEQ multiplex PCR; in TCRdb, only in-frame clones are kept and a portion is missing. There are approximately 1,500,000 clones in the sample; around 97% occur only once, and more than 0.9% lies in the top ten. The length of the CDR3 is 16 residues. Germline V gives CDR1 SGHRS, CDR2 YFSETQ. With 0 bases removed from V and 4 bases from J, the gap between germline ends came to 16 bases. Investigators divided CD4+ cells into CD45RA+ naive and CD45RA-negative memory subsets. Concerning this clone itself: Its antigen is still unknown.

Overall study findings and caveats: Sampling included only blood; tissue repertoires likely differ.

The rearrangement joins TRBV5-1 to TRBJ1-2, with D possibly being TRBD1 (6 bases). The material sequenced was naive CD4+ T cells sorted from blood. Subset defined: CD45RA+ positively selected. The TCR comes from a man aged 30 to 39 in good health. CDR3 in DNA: TGCGCCAGCAGCTTGGGATTGGCCAGGGGAGGCTATGGCTACACCTTC. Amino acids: CASSLGLARGGYGYTF.